A single sample is the source of the 12 T cell receptor beta chains below, sequenced in a study of T cells in Graves' hyperthyroidism and ophthalmopathy. RNA transcripts were the template for amplifying TCR beta CDR3 regions. Carried out on the TCR CDR3, a first-round RT-PCR used the HTBI primer set. TCRdb analysed the multiplex PCR reads with MiXCR anew, one entry per CDR3 protein. The profile shows 490,000 or so distinct CDR3 sequences, around 50% of them singletons. What was sequenced was peripheral blood or thyroid tissue (not recorded which). These receptor sequences come from an adult woman with Graves' disease, either hyperthyroidism or ophthalmopathy (not recorded which).

The gene calls are TRBV20-1 and TRBJ2-1, with a possible D match to TRBD1 (5 bases). V was shortened by 0 bases and J by 5 bases, with 14 bases between the two germline ends. The germline gives CDR1 DFQATT, CDR2 SNEGSKA (reference sequence). This CDR3 spans 15 amino acids. The CDR3 reads CSARDRQGNDNEQFF. The CDR3 coding sequence is TGCAGTGCTAGAGATAGGCAGGGAAATGACAATGAGCAGTTCTTC.

This clonotype came up many times. The rearrangement uses TRBV5-4 and TRBJ2-5; D is uncertain. The V and J ends lost 3 bases and 5 bases respectively, with 14 bases between them. The germline V gene has CDR1 SGHNT and CDR2 YYREEE (reference sequence). The CDR3 runs to 14 residues. The CDR3 sequence: CASSSAIGGETQYF. CDR3 coding DNA: TGTGCCAGCAGCTCCGCAATAGGTGGGGAGACCCAGTACTTC.

This clonotype was picked up many times. This chain joins TRBV6-6 and TRBJ1-1; D is unclear. The CDR3 has 13 amino acids. V lost 6 bases and J lost 6, with 14 bases in between. Germline CDR1 is MNHNY and CDR2 is SVGAGI (reference sequence). The CDR3 region has the DNA TGTGCCAGCAGAGAACAGACAAGACCTGAAGCTTTCTTT. Its translation is CASREQTRPEAFF.

This clonotype occurred many times. The rearrangement links TRBV24-1 to TRBJ2-2, with unresolved D. The CDR3 has 16 residues. Trimming pared 0 bases from V and 0 bases from J, leaving 7 bases between. Germline V lookup: CDR1 KGHDR, CDR2 SFDVKD. The CDR3 sequence: CATSDLRAPNTGELFF. The CDR3 DNA follows: TGTGCCACCAGTGATTTGAGGGCCCCGAACACCGGGGAGCTGTTTTTT.

V and J are TRBV7-9 and TRBJ1-1, with D possibly being TRBD1 (5 bases). The CDR3 loop spans 14 amino acids. Trimming removed 3 bases from V and 2 bases from J, with 10 bases in between. CDR1 is SEHNR, CDR2 FQNEAQ, per germline (reference sequence). This CDR3 is CASSLGGVNTEAFF. The CDR3 DNA is TGTGCCAGCAGCTTGGGGGGGGTAAACACTGAAGCTTTCTTT.

The chain uses TRBV9 and TRBJ1-5; 7 positions match TRBD1. V was clipped by 1 base and J by 11 bases; unmatched bases: 9. Germline V lookup: CDR1 SGDLS, CDR2 YYNGEE. The CDR3 totals 14 residues. The CDR3 here is CASSVQAGGETQHF. CDR3 DNA: TGTGCCAGCAGCGTACAGGCAGGGGGAGAGACCCAGCATTTT.

V and J are TRBV10-3 and TRBJ1-2; possibly TRBD1 for D (6 bases). This CDR3 contains 18 residues. Trimming pared 7 bases from V and 3 bases from J, leaving 27 bases between. CDR1 and CDR2 from the germline V gene are ENHRY and SYGVKD. The CDR3 loop reads CAITRTASSYEQYYGYTF. CDR3 DNA sequence: TGTGCCATCACTCGGACAGCGAGCTCCTACGAGCAGTACTATGGCTACACCTTC.

The V gene is TRBV20-1, the J gene TRBJ1-2, with TRBD1 as a possible D gene (5 bases). Germline V lookup: CDR1 DFQATT, CDR2 SNEGSKA (reference sequence). Trimming pared 4 bases from V and 4 bases from J, leaving 13 bases between. CDR3 length: 13 residues. CDR3 loop: CSATSGTGYGYTF. The CDR3 DNA reads TGCAGTGCTACATCCGGGACGGGCTATGGCTACACCTTC.

This chain connects TRBV12-3 or TRBV12-4 to TRBJ2-7; D is possibly TRBD2 (6 bases). The CDR3 sequence is 14 residues long. V was trimmed by 5 bases and J by 6 bases, leaving 17 bases between them. The CDR3 is CASSHGSTTAEQYF. DNA for the CDR3: TGTGCCAGCAGTCACGGGAGTACTACCGCCGAGCAGTACTTC.

This clonotype came up many times. The J gene is TRBJ2-7, the V gene TRBV7-9, with 7 bases that match TRBD1. After removal of 5 bases from V and 0 bases from J, the junction contained 7 bases not matched to a gene. Germline CDR1 is SEHNR and CDR2 is FQNEAQ (reference sequence). The CDR3 is made up of 15 amino acids. In nucleotides, the CDR3 is TGTGCCAGCAGCCAGACAGGGAAGAGCTCCTACGAGCAGTACTTC. Its translation is CASSQTGKSSYEQYF.

This clonotype was counted at least ten times. J is TRBJ2-7 and V is TRBV19; 10 bases align to TRBD1. CDR3 length: 14 amino acids. Germline V lookup: CDR1 LNHDA, CDR2 SQIVND (reference sequence). V shed 6 bases, J shed 1 base, and the junction held 3 bases outside the gene matches. CDR3 amino acids: CASRPGQGSYEQYF. CDR3 sequence (DNA): TGTGCCAGTAGACCGGGACAGGGGTCCTACGAGCAGTACTTC.

Turning to this clonotype: Germline is not matched at one junction end, which may reflect a read error. The rearrangement joins TRBV7-2 to TRBJ1-2; D is possibly TRBD1 (5 bases). This CDR3 spans 15 amino acids. The germline gives CDR1 SGHTA, CDR2 FQGNSA. The CDR3 region has the DNA TGTGTCAGCAGCTTATATCAGGGCCCTATGGGGGGCTACACCTTC. Translating it yields CVSSLYQGPMGGYTF.